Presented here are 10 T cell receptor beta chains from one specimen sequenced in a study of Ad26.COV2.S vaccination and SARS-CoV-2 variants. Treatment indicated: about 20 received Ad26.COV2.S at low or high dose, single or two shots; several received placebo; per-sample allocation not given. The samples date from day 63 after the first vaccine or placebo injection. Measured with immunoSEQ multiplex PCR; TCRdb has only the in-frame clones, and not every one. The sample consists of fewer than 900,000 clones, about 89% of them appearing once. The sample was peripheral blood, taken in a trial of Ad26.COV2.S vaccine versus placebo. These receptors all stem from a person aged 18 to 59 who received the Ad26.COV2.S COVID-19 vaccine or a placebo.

In DNA form, the CDR3 reads TGTGCCAGCAGCTCCCAACCGGGACTCCAAGCTTTCTTT. Its translation is CASSSQPGLQAFF. The rearrangement links TRBV11-2 to TRBJ1-1; D may be TRBD1 (5 bases). This CDR3 contains 13 residues. The V gene's germline CDR1 is SGHAT and CDR2 FQNNGV. V was trimmed by 4 bases and J by 9 bases, leaving 15 bases between them.

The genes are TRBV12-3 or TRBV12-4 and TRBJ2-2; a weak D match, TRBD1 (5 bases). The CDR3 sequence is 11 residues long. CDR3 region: CATAQAGELFF. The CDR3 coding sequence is TGTGCGACAGCCCAGGCCGGGGAGCTGTTTTTT.

In DNA form, the CDR3 reads TGTGCCAGCAGTGAACCTGGCGCAGGGGGCTTAAACGAGCAGTACTTC. This translates into CASSEPGAGGLNEQYF. The genes are TRBV6-1 and TRBJ2-7; the match to TRBD1 covers 8 bases. CDR3 length: 16 residues. J was trimmed by 5 bases and V by 2 bases; bases with no gene match: 11. CDR1 is MNHNS, CDR2 SASEGT, per germline.

DNA of the CDR3: TGTGCCAGCAGTTCGTCAGGGACCACTGAAGCTTTCTTT. Translated: CASSSSGTTEAFF. V usage is TRBV7-9 and J usage is TRBJ1-1; perhaps TRBD1 as D (5 bases). Germline V gene sequence: CDR1 SEHNR, CDR2 FQNEAQ (reference sequence). Trimming left V 6 bases short and J 4 bases short, with 12 bases between. This CDR3 comprises 13 residues.

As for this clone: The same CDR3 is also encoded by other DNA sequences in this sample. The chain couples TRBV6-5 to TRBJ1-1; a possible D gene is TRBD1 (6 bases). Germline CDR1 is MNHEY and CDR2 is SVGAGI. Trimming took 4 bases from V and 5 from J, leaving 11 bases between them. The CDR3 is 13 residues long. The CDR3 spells CASSLQGGTEAFF. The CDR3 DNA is TGTGCCAGCAGTTTACAGGGAGGGACTGAAGCTTTCTTT.

The CDR3 DNA reads as TGTGCCAGCAGCTTAGACGGCGTAGACTACGAGCAGTACTTC. Translated, it gives CASSLDGVDYEQYF. The chain has TRBV7-2 and TRBJ2-7, with D unresolved. CDR1 and CDR2 from the germline V gene are SGHTA and FQGNSA. CDR3 length equals 14 residues. The germline V and J ends were trimmed by 1 base and 3 bases, with 10 bases remaining between them.

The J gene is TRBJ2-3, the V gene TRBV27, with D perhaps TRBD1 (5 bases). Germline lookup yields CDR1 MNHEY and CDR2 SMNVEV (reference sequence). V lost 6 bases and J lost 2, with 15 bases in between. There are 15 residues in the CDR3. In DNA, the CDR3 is TGTGCCAGCAGGAAGGGGTCAGGGTACACAGATACGCAGTATTTT. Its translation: CASRKGSGYTDTQYF.

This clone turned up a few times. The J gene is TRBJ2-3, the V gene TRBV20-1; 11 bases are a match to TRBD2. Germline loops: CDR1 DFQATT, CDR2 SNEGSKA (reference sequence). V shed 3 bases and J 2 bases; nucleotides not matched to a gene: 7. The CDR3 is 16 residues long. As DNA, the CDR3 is TGCAGTGCTAGTCCTAGCGGGGGGCCAGCCACAGATACGCAGTATTTT. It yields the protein CSASPSGGPATDTQYF.

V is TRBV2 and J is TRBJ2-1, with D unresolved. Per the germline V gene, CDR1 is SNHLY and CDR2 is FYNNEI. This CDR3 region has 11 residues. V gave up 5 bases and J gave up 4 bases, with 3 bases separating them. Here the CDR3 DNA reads TGTGCCAGCAGTATTTACAATGAGCAGTTCTTC. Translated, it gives CASSIYNEQFF.

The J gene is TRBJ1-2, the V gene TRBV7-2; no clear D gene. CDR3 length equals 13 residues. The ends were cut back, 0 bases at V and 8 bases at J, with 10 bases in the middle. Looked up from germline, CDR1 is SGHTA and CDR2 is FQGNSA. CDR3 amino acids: CASSLASEGGYTF. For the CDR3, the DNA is TGTGCCAGCAGCTTAGCGTCCGAGGGAGGCTACACCTTC.